This T cell receptor beta chain originates from a study of Graves' ophthalmopathy and Graves' hyperthyroidism (dated by TCRdb to 2017 to 2018). The study in broad terms: Peripheral blood was collected at initial diagnosis, prior to any treatment. After sampling, hyperthyroidism patients received methimazole starting at 30 mg daily, and ophthalmopathy patients received high-dose intravenous methylprednisolone. T-cell repertoires of thyroid tissue and blood were compared in several hyperthyroidism patients. In total, under 150 blood samples were TCR-sequenced: 40 to 45 ophthalmopathy, about 75 hyperthyroidism and approximately 17 hyperthyroidism-to-ophthalmopathy patients. The independent validation cohort included 18 to 20 hyperthyroidism patients plus 17 patients who later progressed from hyperthyroidism to ophthalmopathy. A discovery set of 100 patients (about 45 ophthalmopathy, 55 to 60 stable hyperthyroidism) was enrolled to explore V-J signatures distinguishing ophthalmopathy from hyperthyroidism. The study used signatures of the TCR beta repertoire to tell Graves' ophthalmopathy apart from Graves' hyperthyroidism and to predict which patients would progress to ophthalmopathy.

Ten or more counts support this clonotype. Its antigen remains undetermined. No much larger clonotype is one base removed from it; base qualities were not supplied. General findings and caveats noted by the study authors: Most of the expanded thyroid clonotypes with a frequency above 0.001 were also detected in blood, and it was suggested that the thyroid immune response may be reflected by blood repertoires. No statistical method was used to set the sample size in advance, and the investigators knew which group each participant was assigned to. The 13-signature model separated ophthalmopathy from stable hyperthyroidism with approximately 90% sensitivity and almost 84% specificity in cross-validation, and 80%/75% in the test set. In validation, the model predicted ophthalmopathy progression with 55% to 71% sensitivity and approximately 72% specificity; roughly 11 predicted patients were CT-confirmed with GO in a median of about 6.2 months.

For repertoire sequencing, TCR beta CDR3 regions were amplified from RNA transcripts. The first round of RT-PCR was done with HTBI primers and the Qiagen OneStep RT-PCR kit, and was followed by a second round of multiplex PCR, then size selection and purification. The libraries underwent paired-end sequencing with 100 bp reads on an Illumina HiSeq2000. The study's processing was this. SOAPnuke was used to process the reads, removing any read that contained adapters or uncalled bases, had a mean Phred below 15, or lacked an exact match to the constant primer or identifier. COPE v1.2.5 was used to merge high-quality paired reads. Clonotypes were defined as unique nucleotide sequences and were aligned to IMGT TRB V, D and J references using MiTCR v1.1. Only V-J combinations with frequency above 0.0001 were analysed, covering about 99% of repertoires. For each V-J combination, a TCR clonal expansion and chaos score was defined as F50 clonal expansion divided by the chaos observed in the TCRdist matrix. Welch's t-statistics and random forest were used to reduce the features to 10 to 15 V-J combinations, which were then used as input to a naive Bayes classifier. The Morisita-Horn index was used to measure how similar the thyroid and blood repertoires were. In TCRdb, the public reads were trimmed at Q25 with fastp and aligned with MiXCR, with productive beta chains retained. For every CDR3 protein sequence, its rows merge into one entry that carries the most common genes and DNA. The V and J calls and clone size come from TCRdb's table, not from the authors' own analysis. The table for this sample lists some 48,000 distinct CDR3 sequences; less than 65% of them were counted only once. About 24% of the sample comes from the top ten.

Ophthalmopathy patients were characterized by moderately to severely active disease, a Clinical Activity Score of at least 3, a NOSPECS grade of at least 4, and a disease duration under 3 months. Anyone with other autoimmune diseases, uncontrolled infections, pregnancy or lactation was excluded from the study. Diagnosis relied on clinical symptoms, serum thyroxine, TRAb, thyroid ultrasound and orbital computed tomography. Using Ficoll-Paque density gradient centrifugation, PBMCs were isolated from over 8.5 ml of fresh peripheral blood. Total RNA was extracted with Trizol reagent and quality-checked on an Agilent 2100 Bioanalyzer. Reading from cysteine to phenylalanine, the CDR3 counts 12 amino acids. This entry keeps only the CDR3 DNA: 36 bases, framed from base 1. CDR1 and CDR2 (SQVTM, ANQGSEA) derive from the germline V gene. Between the V and J ends, shortened by 8 bases and 5 bases respectively, the junction contains 15 bases.

This TCR came from an adult man with Graves' ophthalmopathy. Rearrangement joined TRBV29-1 to TRBJ2-5, with TRBD1 tentatively as D gene (5 bases match). The sequenced sample consisted of peripheral blood. The CDR3 loop reads CSFSRVSETQYF. Here is the DNA: TGCAGCTTCTCCAGGGTTTCGGAGACCCAGTACTTC.